This TCR beta chain was observed in a study of blood T cell repertoires in COVID-19. Losses at the gene ends were 4 bases for V and 8 bases for J; bases not matched to a gene: 6. In germline, CDR1 is SGHAT, CDR2 FQNNGV. The CDR3 extends over 16 amino acids. Libraries were prepared by immunoSEQ multiplex PCR; TCRdb keeps only in-frame clonotypes and omits some of them. The profile shows 130,000 or so clones, around four fifths of them singletons. This receptor was obtained from a human donor in a cohort sampled during active COVID-19. The chain employs TRBV11-2 and TRBJ2-3; 16 nucleotides agree with TRBD2. Sequencing was performed on peripheral blood. CDR3 in DNA: TGTGCCAGCAGCTCGGGACTAGCGGGGGGGTTTGTTACGCAGTATTTT. It specifies CASSSGLAGGFVTQYF.